What follows is one T cell receptor (beta chain) and its context. Its antigen remains unidentified. This entry comes from a study of OX40 agonist ivuxolimab in advanced cancers. Study overall: Age averaged around 59 years (range about 20 to 79), and 70% to 85% were male. Study-level points and caveats: Among T cells, CD8+ cells averaged more expanded clones than CD4+ cells. No antigen was identified for the clonally expanded peripheral T cells.

The table came from immunoSEQ multiplex PCR; TCRdb's copy has only in-frame clones and leaves some out. The sample yields about 64,000 clones, about 90% seen once. The J segment lost 4 bases and the V segment lost 2 bases, leaving 6 bases of the junction unmatched. CDR1 is MNHNS and CDR2 is SASEGT in the germline V gene. The CDR3 totals 15 residues. The sequence derives from an adult with an advanced solid tumor such as melanoma, head and neck, liver or kidney cancer. Sample: CD4+ or CD8+ T cells sorted from blood, taken in a trial of the OX40 agonist ivuxolimab. This rearrangement joins TRBV6-1 to TRBJ2-5, with TRBD2 matching over 8 bases. CDR3 DNA: TGTGCCAGCAGTGAAATGGCGGGAGGAGGAGAGACCCAGTACTTC. Translation gives CASSEMAGGGETQYF.